One and the same sample provided the 29 T cell receptor beta chains below, sequenced in a study of T cell repertoires in cytomegalovirus infection. TCRdb ran MiXCR on the reads and lists one entry per CDR3 protein. The sample lists roughly 190,000 distinct CDR3 sequences, nearly 9.5% occurring once. Source material: PBMCs. The source of these receptors is a human donor in good health (CMV status not recorded). Some clones in this sample may be carry-over from other donors' samples.

This clonotype was picked up many times. The chain uses TRBV12-3 or TRBV12-4 and TRBJ2-7; TRBD1 matches 7 bases. V was clipped by 7 bases and J by 1 base; unmatched bases: 7. The CDR3 is made up of 14 amino acids. CDR3 region: CASMRDRASYEQYF. CDR3 DNA sequence: TGTGCCAGCATGAGGGACAGAGCTTCCTACGAGCAGTACTTC.

This clonotype was seen a handful of times. The chain joins TRBV4-3 to TRBJ2-2; D unclear. The CDR3 is 13 amino acids. V lost 0 bases and J lost 9, with 8 bases in between. Germline lookup yields CDR1 LGHNA and CDR2 YSLEER. In DNA, the CDR3 is TGCGCCAGCAGCCAAGATTCATTTCGGGAGCTGTTTTTT. It translates to CASSQDSFRELFF.

The sample holds many counts of this clonotype. The chain recombines TRBV7-2 with TRBJ2-1, with D perhaps TRBD2 (6 bases). Trimming took off 7 bases at V and 4 bases at J, with 17 bases between the two ends. The CDR3 has 15 amino acids. CDR1 is SGHTA, CDR2 FQGNSA, per germline. The CDR3 DNA sequence: TGTGCCAGCACCTTCTTAGCGGACGGTTACAATGAGCAGTTCTTC. This codes for CASTFLADGYNEQFF.

The table lists this clonotype with many counts. V gene TRBV7-6 combines with J gene TRBJ2-4; D ambiguous. Germline CDR1 is SGHVS and CDR2 is FNYEAQ. The germline V and J ends were trimmed by 8 bases and 0 bases, with 17 bases remaining between them. This CDR3 spans 16 amino acids. The CDR3 protein is CASAPERSLAKNIQYF. The CDR3 DNA reads as TGTGCCAGCGCCCCGGAGAGGAGCCTAGCCAAAAACATTCAGTACTTC.

This clonotype has ten or more counts. This chain links TRBV4-1 with TRBJ2-1; unclear D gene. Germline V lookup: CDR1 MGHRA, CDR2 YSYEKL. V shed 0 bases and J shed 0 bases, with 9 bases lying between them. The CDR3 extends over 16 amino acids. This CDR3 reads CASSQDSQLSYNEQFF. CDR3 bases: TGCGCCAGCAGCCAAGATAGTCAGCTCTCCTACAATGAGCAGTTCTTC.

The V gene is TRBV28, the J gene TRBJ1-1, with D unclear. Germline V lookup: CDR1 MDHEN, CDR2 SYDVKM. With 5 bases removed from V and 5 bases from J, the gap between germline ends came to 12 bases. This CDR3 is built from 13 residues. In nucleotides, the CDR3 is TGTGCCAGCAGTCTCCAGGCTAGGACTGAAGCTTTCTTT. Protein: CASSLQARTEAFF.

The rearrangement uses TRBV7-3 and TRBJ2-1; TRBD2 matches 11 bases. The CDR3 is 15 amino acids. Germline V gene lookup returns CDR1 SGHTA and CDR2 FQGTGA. After removal of 5 bases from V and 3 bases from J, the junction contained 3 bases not matched to a gene. This CDR3 reads CASSETSGDYNEQFF. DNA of the CDR3: TGTGCCAGCAGCGAGACTAGCGGGGACTACAATGAGCAGTTCTTC.

The table lists this clonotype with a few counts. J is TRBJ2-1 and V is TRBV3-1; no firm D call. The CDR3 extends over 13 amino acids. Trimming took off 0 bases at V and 8 bases at J, with 8 bases between the two ends. Per germline, CDR1 LGHDT and CDR2 YNNKEL (reference sequence). The CDR3 reads CASSQDSMDEQFF. In nucleotides, the CDR3 is TGTGCCAGCAGCCAAGATTCGATGGATGAGCAGTTCTTC.

The genes are TRBV5-1 and TRBJ1-3, with a weak D call TRBD1 (5 bases). The length of the CDR3 is 16 residues. V dropped 0 bases and J dropped 0 bases, with 10 bases sitting between them. CDR1 is SGHRS, CDR2 YFSETQ, per germline. In DNA, the CDR3 is TGCGCCAGCAGCTTGGAAGGGGTCACCTCTGGAAACACCATATATTTT. Amino acid sequence: CASSLEGVTSGNTIYF. Full variable domain (rest looked up from reference TRBV5-1 and TRBJ1-3): KAGVTQTPRYLIKTRGQQVTLSCSPISGHRSVSWYQQTPGQGLQFLFEYFSETQRNKGNFPGRFSGRQFSNSRSEMNVSTLELGDSALYLCASSLEGVTSGNTIYFGEGSWLTVV.

This clonotype came up a few times. A read error is possible here, since a much larger clone lies one base away. J is TRBJ2-6 and V is TRBV28; 8 nucleotides match TRBD2. This CDR3 is built from 17 residues. V lost 6 bases and J lost 1; bases outside the gene matches: 8. CDR1 is MDHEN, CDR2 SYDVKM, per germline. The CDR3 protein is CASRIAGWPSGANVLTF. The CDR3 DNA reads as TGTGCCAGCAGAATAGCGGGATGGCCGTCTGGGGCCAACGTCCTGACTTTC.

This clonotype was counted many times. This rearrangement joins TRBV7-8 to TRBJ2-3; TRBD1 might be the D (6 bases). The V gene lost 1 base and the J gene lost 5 bases, with 13 bases spanning the gap. The CDR3 sequence is 15 residues long. Germline CDR1 is SGHVS and CDR2 is FQNEAQ. DNA for the CDR3: TGTGCCAGCAGCTTAGTTCCAGGGGCGATAGATACGCAGTATTTT. Residues: CASSLVPGAIDTQYF.

In this sample, this clonotype turned up a few times. The chain employs TRBV12-3 or TRBV12-4 and TRBJ1-2; 7 bases align to TRBD1. Trimming at V came to 6 bases and at J to 4 bases, leaving 11 bases not matched to a gene. CDR3 length: 15 amino acids. In DNA, the CDR3 is TGTGCCAGCAGCCCAAACATCGCAGGGGGCTATGGCTACACCTTC. As protein: CASSPNIAGGYGYTF.

This clonotype has at least ten counts. The chain has TRBV15 and TRBJ1-2; TRBD1 aligns across 8 bases. The CDR3 runs 15 residues. CDR1 and CDR2 (germline): LNHNV, YYDKDF (reference sequence). V lost 5 bases to trimming and J lost 1 base; unmatched junction nucleotides: 6. CDR3 sequence (DNA): TGTGCCACCAGCCCGGACAGGGCCTTTAACTATGGCTACACCTTC. Translating gives CATSPDRAFNYGYTF.

V is TRBV6-2 or TRBV6-3 and J is TRBJ1-2, with D possibly TRBD1 on 5 matching bases. The CDR3 is 14 amino acids. Trimming shortened V by 0 bases and J by 7 bases, and 12 bases separated the two germline ends. Germline loops: CDR1 MNHEY, CDR2 SVGEGT. CDR3 sequence reads: CASSYSIPGSGYTF. The DNA for the CDR3 is TGTGCCAGCAGTTACTCGATTCCAGGGAGTGGCTACACCTTC.

The rearrangement links TRBV20-1 to TRBJ2-6; a possible D gene is TRBD2 (7 bases). Germline loops: CDR1 DFQATT, CDR2 SNEGSKA (reference sequence). The CDR3 contains 19 residues. Trimming left V 0 bases short and J 0 bases short, with 18 bases between. CDR3 residues: CSARDHIRGGSSGANVLTF. CDR3 nucleotide sequence: TGCAGTGCTAGAGATCATATCAGGGGAGGGTCCTCTGGGGCCAACGTCCTGACTTTC.

This clonotype was seen more than once but under ten times. The rearrangement links TRBV20-1 to TRBJ2-5; D possibly corresponds to TRBD1 (6 bases). Trimming took off 4 bases at V and 5 bases at J, with 17 bases between the two ends. The germline CDR1 and CDR2 sequences are DFQATT and SNEGSKA (reference sequence). The CDR3 is 14 amino acids. CDR3 coding DNA: TGCAGTGCTAATCCAGGGGTTCCGGCGGAGACCCAGTACTTC. Its protein product is CSANPGVPAETQYF.

The chain has TRBV30 and TRBJ1-2, with D uncertain. The CDR3 length is 12 residues. V lost 0 bases, J lost 4 bases, and 6 bases lay in between. The germline gives CDR1 GTSNPN, CDR2 SVGIG (reference sequence). CDR3 sequence reads: CAWSVQFYGYTF. As DNA, the CDR3 is TGTGCCTGGAGTGTACAGTTCTATGGCTACACCTTC.

This clonotype showed up many times. The chain is built from TRBV7-2 and TRBJ2-3, with 9 bases matching TRBD2. Germline-derived CDR1 and CDR2 are SGHTA and FQGNSA. With V trimmed by 3 bases and J by 4 bases, 11 bases remained unmatched. The CDR3 is 17 amino acids. This CDR3 reads CASSLPGLASIPDTQYF. In DNA form, the CDR3 reads TGTGCCAGCAGCTTGCCGGGACTAGCTAGTATTCCAGATACGCAGTATTTT.

This clonotype was recorded at least ten times. The chain uses TRBV7-9 and TRBJ2-3; tentative D call: TRBD2 (6 bases). V gave up 5 bases and J gave up 3 bases, with 12 bases separating them. Per the germline V gene, CDR1 is SEHNR and CDR2 is FQNEAQ (reference sequence). CDR3 length: 14 residues. The DNA of the CDR3 is TGTGCCAGCAGCCCGGAGGGGAGAACAGATACGCAGTATTTT. Protein product: CASSPEGRTDTQYF. Based on the CDR3 plus reference TRBV7-9 and TRBJ2-3, the full variable domain is DTGVSQNPRHKITKRGQNVTFRCDPISEHNRLYWYRQTLGQGPEFLTYFQNEAQLEKSRLLSDRFSAERPKGSFSTLEIQRTEQGDSAMYLCASSPEGRTDTQYFGPGTRLTVL.

There are many counts of this clonotype. The chain recombines TRBV6-2 or TRBV6-3 with TRBJ1-1; D uncertain. Trimming left V 10 bases short and J 2 bases short, with 14 bases between. CDR1 and CDR2 (germline): MNHEY, SVGEGT. CDR3 length equals 13 residues. The CDR3 coding sequence is TGTGCCATTCAACCCCGGATCAACACTGAAGCTTTCTTT. Amino acid sequence: CAIQPRINTEAFF.

The V gene is TRBV4-3, the J gene TRBJ2-7; TRBD2 aligns across 9 bases. The germline CDR1 and CDR2 sequences are LGHNA and YSLEER. CDR3 length equals 15 residues. The V gene end was trimmed by 4 bases and the J gene end by 4 bases; junction bases not matched to a gene: 8. The CDR3 is CASSPDLAGVYEQYF. The CDR3 nucleotides read TGCGCCAGCAGCCCGGACTTAGCGGGAGTGTACGAGCAGTACTTC.

At least ten counts were recorded for this clonotype. The chain uses TRBV7-2 and TRBJ2-1, with 7 bases identical to TRBD1. CDR3 length: 14 residues. CDR1 is SGHTA, CDR2 FQGNSA, per germline. Losses at the gene ends were 6 bases for V and 4 bases for J; bases not matched to a gene: 6. The CDR3 DNA is TGTGCCAGCAGAGACAGGGACCAATACAATGAGCAGTTCTTC. Amino acid sequence: CASRDRDQYNEQFF.

This clonotype was counted at least ten times. The rearrangement joins TRBV20-1 to TRBJ1-4, with 10 nucleotides matching TRBD1. The CDR3 spans 15 residues. Germline-derived CDR1 and CDR2 are DFQATT and SNEGSKA (reference sequence). V shed 6 bases, J shed 8 bases, and the junction held 12 bases outside the gene matches. The CDR3 reads CSAIPGQGEGEKLFF. The CDR3 DNA follows: TGCAGTGCCATCCCCGGACAGGGGGAAGGAGAAAAACTGTTTTTT.

The rearrangement links TRBV20-1 to TRBJ2-4; D is ambiguous. Trimming stripped 4 bases from V and 4 bases from J, with 14 bases between. The CDR3 is 14 residues long. Germline V lookup: CDR1 DFQATT, CDR2 SNEGSKA (reference sequence). The DNA of the CDR3 is TGCAGTGCTATCCCTGGAGACGGGAAAAACATTCAGTACTTC. Amino acids: CSAIPGDGKNIQYF.

The chain couples TRBV27 to TRBJ1-6, with D possibly TRBD1 on 5 matching bases. Germline V lookup: CDR1 MNHEY, CDR2 SMNVEV (reference sequence). The CDR3 has 16 amino acids. V lost 0 bases, J lost 7 bases, and 13 bases lay in between. The CDR3 region is CASSLSSDITNSPLHF. The CDR3, as DNA: TGTGCCAGCAGTTTATCGTCGGACATAACCAATTCACCCCTCCACTTT.

This clonotype was observed many times. The chain has TRBV12-3 or TRBV12-4 and TRBJ1-2; D might be TRBD1 (6 bases). The CDR3 is made up of 14 amino acids. Trimming shortened V by 6 bases and J by 8 bases, and 19 bases separated the two germline ends. In DNA, the CDR3 is TGTGCCAGCAGCCAGAACCAGGACAGAGGAGGCTACACCTTC. Protein sequence: CASSQNQDRGGYTF.

A few counts support this clonotype. The chain carries TRBV6-4 and TRBJ2-3; 8 bases align to TRBD2. This CDR3 comprises 16 residues. Looked up from germline, CDR1 is MRHNA and CDR2 is SNTAGT. With 0 bases clipped from V and 0 bases from J, the junction kept 2 bases outside the gene matches. The CDR3 bases are TGTGCCAGCAGTGACTCTCCTAGCGGGAGCACAGATACGCAGTATTTT. It is translated as CASSDSPSGSTDTQYF.

In this sample, this clonotype turned up a few times. The V and J genes are TRBV28 and TRBJ1-5, with D tentatively TRBD1 (5 bases). Looked up from germline, CDR1 is MDHEN and CDR2 is SYDVKM. The CDR3 extends over 15 amino acids. V dropped 4 bases and J dropped 1 base, with 11 bases sitting between them. CDR3 sequence reads: CASSSAQGSNQPQHF. CDR3 in DNA: TGTGCCAGCAGTTCAGCCCAGGGCAGCAATCAGCCCCAGCATTTT.

The J gene is TRBJ1-2, the V gene TRBV7-8, with D tentatively TRBD1 (5 bases). The ends were cut back, 4 bases at V and 4 bases at J, with 16 bases in the middle. The CDR3 length is 15 residues. Germline CDR1 SGHVS, CDR2 FQNEAQ. CDR3 residues: CASSSAGRMVYGYTF. The DNA of the CDR3 is TGTGCCAGCAGCTCAGCGGGGCGAATGGTCTATGGCTACACCTTC.